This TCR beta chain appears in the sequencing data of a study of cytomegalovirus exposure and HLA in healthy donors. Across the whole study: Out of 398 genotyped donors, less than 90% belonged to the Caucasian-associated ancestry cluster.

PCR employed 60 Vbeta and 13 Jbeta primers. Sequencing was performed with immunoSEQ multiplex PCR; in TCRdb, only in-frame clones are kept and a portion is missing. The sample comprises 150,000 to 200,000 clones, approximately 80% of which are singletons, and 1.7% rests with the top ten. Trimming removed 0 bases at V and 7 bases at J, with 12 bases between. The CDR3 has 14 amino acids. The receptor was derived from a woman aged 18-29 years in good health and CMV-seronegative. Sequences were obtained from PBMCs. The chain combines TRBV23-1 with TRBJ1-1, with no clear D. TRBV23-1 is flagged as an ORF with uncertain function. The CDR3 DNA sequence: TGCGCCAGCAGTCAATCATCGCGGCGGGTTGAAGCTTTCTTT. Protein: CASSQSSRRVEAFF.